This entry concerns a single T cell receptor beta chain. The target antigen is unknown. The data belong to a study of shared clonotypes between healthy human individuals. Study background: Contributing individuals were two females and a few males aged 18 to 49. The study's findings and limits: Against clonotypes common to all four donors, non-shared ones had lower generation probabilities. A limitation of the genetic and exposure-history diversity represented arose from few donors.

The CDR3 spans 15 residues. V lost 5 bases, J lost 8 bases, and 12 bases stayed unmatched. Germline-derived CDR1 and CDR2 are MNHEY and SMNVEV (reference sequence). The protocol was immunoSEQ multiplex PCR, while the TCRdb copy is restricted to in-frame clones and leaves out a portion. This sample carries around 2.1 million clones, about 93% of them seen once, and the ten largest clones take more than 1.5%. Naive CD8 cells comprised CD45RO-negative, CCR7-positively selected cells, excluding terminally differentiated effector memory CD45RA+ cells. This receptor was taken from a man younger than 30 in good health. Some clones in this sample may be carry-over from other donors' samples. The chain combines TRBV27 with TRBJ2-3; TRBD2 matches at 8 bases. Sample: naive CD8+ T cells from PBMCs. The DNA for the CDR3 is TGTGCCAGCAGTGACCCGGGACTAGATGGTGGTACGCAGTATTTT. This translates into CASSDPGLDGGTQYF.